The next 30 T cell receptor beta chains were all read from a single sample in a study of blood T cell repertoires in COVID-19. Assay used: immunoSEQ multiplex PCR; TCRdb lists only in-frame clones, some missing. The sample contains about 250,000 clones, approximately 79% of which appear only once. Specimen: peripheral blood. The source is a woman aged 40 to 50 with active or convalescent COVID-19.

The chain recombines TRBV19 with TRBJ2-1; 9 nucleotides line up with TRBD1. Germline CDR1 is LNHDA and CDR2 is SQIVND (reference sequence). The CDR3 is made up of 18 amino acids. Germline trimming cut 4 bases from V and 6 bases from J; bases unmatched to any gene: 16. The CDR3 sequence is CASSTRSTGTGSINEQFF. In nucleotides, the CDR3 is TGTGCCAGTAGTACGCGCTCCACTGGGACAGGGTCAATCAATGAGCAGTTCTTC.

The chain is built from TRBV23-1 and TRBJ2-5, with D possibly TRBD1 on 6 matching bases. TRBV23-1 is identified as an open reading frame with a role that is uncertain. The V end lost 8 bases, the J end lost 6 bases, and 25 bases lay between the germline ends. The CDR3 runs 16 residues. The CDR3: CASPIHRVSSMKTQYF. The CDR3 DNA is TGCGCCAGCCCAATACACAGGGTGAGTAGTATGAAGACCCAGTACTTC.

The chain combines TRBV5-1 with TRBJ1-2, with 7 bases identical to TRBD1. Germline assignment: CDR1 SGHRS and CDR2 YFSETQ. Trimming took 5 bases from V and 3 from J; bases not matched to a gene: 7. The CDR3 runs to 14 residues. CDR3 in amino acids: CASRPRTGDYGYTF. CDR3 nucleotide sequence: TGCGCCAGCAGGCCGCGGACAGGAGACTATGGCTACACCTTC.

The chain recombines TRBV18 with TRBJ1-5; 8 bases match TRBD1. With 6 bases clipped from V and 4 bases from J, the junction kept 8 bases outside the gene matches. Germline lookup yields CDR1 KGHSH and CDR2 LQKENI. The CDR3 contains 15 residues. CDR3 DNA: TGTGCCAGCTCTCCTACAGGGGGAAGGAATCAGCCCCAGCATTTT. Its protein is CASSPTGGRNQPQHF. Full variable domain (missing parts from reference TRBV18 and TRBJ1-5): NAGVMQNPRHLVRRRGQEARLRCSPMKGHSHVYWYRQLPEEGLKFMVYLQKENIIDESGMPKERFSAEFPKEGPSILRIQQVVRGDSAAYFCASSPTGGRNQPQHFGDGTRLSIL.

The chain carries TRBV7-9 and TRBJ2-1; 12 bases agree with TRBD2. The CDR3 runs to 15 residues. Germline trimming cut 4 bases from V and 9 bases from J; bases unmatched to any gene: 7. Germline-derived CDR1 and CDR2 are SEHNR and FQNEAQ (reference sequence). CDR3 nucleotide sequence: TGTGCCAGCAGCTCCCGGACTAGCGGGGATGGTGAGCAGTTCTTC. It codes for CASSSRTSGDGEQFF. The whole variable domain, remainder taken from reference TRBV7-9 and TRBJ2-1, is DTGVSQNPRHKITKRGQNVTFRCDPISEHNRLYWYRQTLGQGPEFLTYFQNEAQLEKSRLLSDRFSAERPKGSFSTLEIQRTEQGDSAMYLCASSSRTSGDGEQFFGPGTRLTVL.

The rearrangement uses TRBV16 and TRBJ1-1; possible D gene TRBD1, 6 bases. Germline CDR1 and CDR2: KGHSY and FQNENV. This CDR3 spans 13 amino acids. V dropped 4 bases and J dropped 4 bases, with 10 bases sitting between them. CDR3 loop: CASSPRGATEAFF. The CDR3 region has the DNA TGTGCCAGCAGCCCCCGGGGGGCCACTGAAGCTTTCTTT.

The chain links TRBV5-1 to TRBJ2-5; 10 nucleotides line up with TRBD2. With V trimmed by 0 bases and J by 5 bases, 10 bases remained unmatched. The CDR3 is 17 amino acids. The germline gives CDR1 SGHRS, CDR2 YFSETQ. The CDR3 region has the DNA TGCGCCAGCAGCTTGGTTATCAGCGGGGGGGCCGGGGAGACCCAGTACTTC. It specifies CASSLVISGGAGETQYF.

V is TRBV6-5 and J is TRBJ1-6; 9 bases map to TRBD1. V was pared by 7 bases and J by 6 bases, with 4 bases of the junction left unmatched. CDR1 MNHEY and CDR2 SVGAGI come from the germline V gene. CDR3 length: 14 residues. CDR3: CASNPGQGNSPLHF. CDR3 nucleotides: TGTGCCAGCAATCCGGGACAGGGTAATTCACCCCTCCACTTT.

A few counts support this clone. The V gene is TRBV29-1, the J gene TRBJ1-5, with D uncertain. CDR3 size: 15 residues. CDR1 and CDR2 (germline): SQVTM, ANQGSEA. Trimming shortened V by 6 bases and J by 2 bases, and 17 bases separated the two germline ends. The CDR3 region is CSVSDGILGNQPQHF. The CDR3 DNA sequence: TGCAGCGTCTCCGACGGGATTTTGGGCAATCAGCCCCAGCATTTT. Using reference TRBV29-1 and TRBJ1-5 for the parts outside the CDR3, the full variable domain is SAVISQKPSRDICQRGTSLTIQCQVDSQVTMMFWYRQQPGQSLTLIATANQGSEATYESGFVIDKFPISRPNLTFSTLTVSNMSPEDSSIYLCSVSDGILGNQPQHFGDGTRLSIL.

The genes are TRBV7-9 and TRBJ1-1; possible D gene TRBD1, 6 bases. This CDR3 is 16 amino acids long. The germline CDR1 and CDR2 sequences are SEHNR and FQNEAQ (reference sequence). Trimming took 5 bases from V and 4 from J, leaving 20 bases between them. The CDR3 DNA reads as TGTGCCAGCAGCCCGTGGACAGCCGCTGTAAGCACTGAAGCTTTCTTT. This codes for CASSPWTAAVSTEAFF.

This chain uses TRBV28 with TRBJ2-5; no firm D call. The V gene lost 6 bases and the J gene lost 3 bases, with 5 bases spanning the gap. This CDR3 region has 11 residues. Germline values: CDR1 MDHEN, CDR2 SYDVKM. This chain's CDR3 is CASSTEETQYF. The CDR3 coding sequence is TGTGCCAGCAGCACGGAAGAGACCCAGTACTTC.

The V gene is TRBV30, the J gene TRBJ1-5; 8 nucleotides agree with TRBD1. CDR1 and CDR2 (germline): GTSNPN, SVGIG (reference sequence). This CDR3 is built from 13 residues. The CDR3 nucleotides read TGTGCGATTGATCCAGGGGGCGGTCAGCCCCAGCATTTT. Its translation is CAIDPGGGQPQHF.

The chain is built from TRBV30 and TRBJ2-3; 9 positions agree with TRBD2. V lost 1 base, J lost 0 bases, and 2 bases stayed unmatched. CDR1 is GTSNPN, CDR2 SVGIG, per germline (reference sequence). The CDR3 contains 15 residues. Here the CDR3 reads CAWSGLAGSTDTQYF. CDR3 in DNA: TGTGCCTGGAGTGGTCTAGCGGGGAGCACAGATACGCAGTATTTT.

This clone was detected only a few times. V and J are TRBV6-5 and TRBJ2-7; 8 bases are a match to TRBD2. J was trimmed by 3 bases and V by 8 bases; bases with no gene match: 6. Germline V CDR1 and CDR2: MNHEY, SVGAGI. The CDR3 loop spans 13 amino acids. The CDR3 loop is CASWGGTSYEQYV. CDR3 DNA sequence: TGTGCCAGCTGGGGGGGGACTAGCTACGAGCAGTACGTC.

The V gene is TRBV3-1 (or the pseudogene TRBV3-2), the J gene TRBJ2-2; tentative D call: TRBD1 (5 bases). CDR3 length: 14 residues. The germline CDR1 and CDR2 sequences are LGHDT and YNNKEL (reference sequence). V shed 1 base and J shed 7 bases, with 10 bases lying between them. As DNA, the CDR3 is TGTGCCAGCAGCCAAGTCACAGGAAGCGGGGAGCTGTTTTTT. Translation gives CASSQVTGSGELFF.

The chain couples TRBV5-8 to TRBJ1-2; D remains ambiguous. V lost 1 base and J lost 8, with 12 bases in between. Germline CDR1 and CDR2: SGHTS and YDEGEE. The CDR3 runs to 13 residues. As DNA, the CDR3 is TGTGCCAGCAGCTTGTCGGGTTTTGGCGGCTACACCTTC. It specifies CASSLSGFGGYTF. Supplemented by reference TRBV5-8 and TRBJ1-2, the full variable domain reads EAGVTQSPTHLIKTRGQQATLRCSPISGHTSVYWYQQALGLGLQFLLWYDEGEERNRGNFPPRFSGRQFPNYSSELNVNALELEDSALYLCASSLSGFGGYTFGSGTRLTVV.

This chain joins TRBV7-2 and TRBJ2-3, with D possibly being TRBD1 (5 bases). This CDR3 comprises 15 residues. Trimming cost V 1 base and J 1 base, with 9 bases left between them. The germline CDR1 and CDR2 sequences are SGHTA and FQGNSA. In nucleotides, the CDR3 is TGTGCCAGCAGCTTAGGGGGCTGGGGCACAGATACGCAGTATTTT. Amino acids: CASSLGGWGTDTQYF.

This clone was detected only a few times. The chain combines TRBV3-1 (or the pseudogene TRBV3-2) with TRBJ1-2; 9 nucleotides align to TRBD1. Germline CDR1 is LGHDT and CDR2 is YNNKEL (reference sequence). This CDR3 spans 13 amino acids. V lost 6 bases to trimming and J lost 7 bases; unmatched junction nucleotides: 6. In DNA form, the CDR3 reads TGTGCCAGCAGTCTACAGGGGGCTCGTGGCTACACCTTC. Protein: CASSLQGARGYTF.

This rearrangement joins TRBV5-1 to TRBJ2-3; 9 nucleotides agree with TRBD2. The CDR3 extends over 16 amino acids. Germline V gene lookup returns CDR1 SGHRS and CDR2 YFSETQ. With V trimmed by 1 base and J by 1 base, 4 bases remained unmatched. This CDR3 reads CASSLRSGGGTDTQYF. CDR3 DNA: TGCGCCAGCAGCTTGCGTAGCGGGGGTGGCACAGATACGCAGTATTTT.

J is TRBJ1-5 and V is TRBV18; D gene uncertain. Germline loops: CDR1 KGHSH, CDR2 LQKENI. The CDR3 sequence is 15 residues long. Trimming pared 3 bases from V and 0 bases from J, leaving 9 bases between. The CDR3 nucleotides read TGTGCCAGCTCACCCGAGACATATAGCAATCAGCCCCAGCATTTT. Its protein product is CASSPETYSNQPQHF.

The chain uses TRBV10-2 and TRBJ2-7, with TRBD2 matching over 7 bases. Germline V gene sequence: CDR1 WSHSY, CDR2 SAAADI. This CDR3 spans 12 amino acids. Trimming at V came to 4 bases and at J to 3 bases, leaving 0 bases not matched to a gene. The CDR3 loop reads CASSGGGYEQYV. CDR3 DNA: TGCGCCAGCAGTGGGGGGGGCTACGAGCAGTACGTC.

This clone came up a few times. This chain uses TRBV18 with TRBJ2-7, with 8 bases fitting TRBD1. V lost 5 bases, J lost 4 bases, and 7 bases stayed unmatched. CDR3 length: 14 amino acids. CDR1 and CDR2 (germline): KGHSH, LQKENI. CDR3 amino acids: CASSGRTGTYEQYF. CDR3 nucleotides: TGTGCCAGCTCAGGACGGACAGGGACATACGAGCAGTACTTC.

This chain links TRBV5-4 with TRBJ2-3; the D gene is possibly TRBD1 (6 bases). CDR3 size: 16 residues. Germline CDR1 SGHNT, CDR2 YYREEE (reference sequence). V dropped 3 bases and J dropped 3 bases, with 17 bases sitting between them. The CDR3: CASSWAQGPGTDTQYF. DNA of the CDR3: TGTGCCAGCAGCTGGGCGCAGGGGCCGGGGACAGATACGCAGTATTTT.

The chain couples TRBV6-6 to TRBJ1-1; D uncertain. Trimming took 0 bases from V and 0 from J, leaving 8 bases between them. The V gene's germline CDR1 is MNHNY and CDR2 SVGAGI (reference sequence). This CDR3 is 15 amino acids long. CDR3 sequence: CASSYSWEMNTEAFF. The CDR3 coding sequence is TGTGCCAGCAGTTACTCCTGGGAGATGAACACTGAAGCTTTCTTT.

This clone showed up just once. This chain connects TRBV20-1 to TRBJ2-7; tentatively, D is TRBD2 (7 bases). CDR3 size: 13 residues. Germline V gene data show CDR1 as DFQATT and CDR2 as SNEGSKA (reference sequence). Trimming stripped 3 bases from V and 3 bases from J, with 12 bases between. The chain's CDR3 is CSASWGGRYEQYV. DNA for the CDR3: TGCAGTGCTAGTTGGGGGGGCCGCTACGAGCAGTACGTC.

This chain uses TRBV2 with TRBJ1-5; 11 bases are a match to TRBD1. Unmatched junction bases numbered 8, after V lost 6 bases and J lost 7 bases. Germline CDR1 SNHLY, CDR2 FYNNEI. The CDR3 runs to 15 residues. CDR3 sequence: CASRAGTGGSQPQHF. CDR3 DNA: TGTGCCAGCAGGGCCGGGACAGGGGGAAGCCAGCCCCAGCATTTT.

J is TRBJ2-1 and V is TRBV5-1; 10 nucleotides line up with TRBD2. The CDR3 has 16 residues. Germline CDR1 is SGHRS and CDR2 is YFSETQ. J lost 7 bases, V lost 0 bases, and 7 bases had no gene match. The CDR3 coding sequence is TGCGCCAGCAGCTTGGGAGGTAGCGGGGGGCATAATGAGCAGTTCTTC. It yields the protein CASSLGGSGGHNEQFF.

The rearrangement joins TRBV5-1 to TRBJ1-4; tentatively, D is TRBD1 (5 bases). This CDR3 has 15 amino acids. Germline V gene sequence: CDR1 SGHRS, CDR2 YFSETQ. The V and J ends lost 0 bases and 3 bases respectively, with 9 bases between them. The CDR3 spells CASSLVGGANEKLFF. DNA for the CDR3: TGCGCCAGCAGCTTGGTCGGGGGGGCTAATGAAAAACTGTTTTTT.

The genes are TRBV15 and TRBJ2-1, with 12 bases aligning to TRBD1. Germline assignment: CDR1 LNHNV and CDR2 YYDKDF (reference sequence). The ends lost 8 bases at V and 9 bases at J; junction bases unmatched: 14. The CDR3 contains 16 residues. The CDR3, as DNA: TGTGCCACCTTCTACTCCGGGACAGGGGGCTTAGGTGAGCAGTTCTTC. Amino acid sequence: CATFYSGTGGLGEQFF. Together with reference TRBV15 and TRBJ2-1, the CDR3 gives the full variable domain: DAMVIQNPRYQVTQFGKPVTLSCSQTLNHNVMYWYQQKSSQAPKLLFHYYDKDFNNEADTPDNFQSRRPNTSFCFLDIRSPGLGDTAMYLCATFYSGTGGLGEQFFGPGTRLTVL.

A single count supports this clone. The chain has TRBV20-1 and TRBJ1-6; D unresolved. With 3 bases removed from V and 7 bases from J, the gap between germline ends came to 13 bases. CDR3 length equals 14 residues. Germline loops: CDR1 DFQATT, CDR2 SNEGSKA (reference sequence). The CDR3 nucleotides read TGCAGTGCTAGTGGGTGGGGAGAGAATTCACCCCTCCACTTT. Residues: CSASGWGENSPLHF.